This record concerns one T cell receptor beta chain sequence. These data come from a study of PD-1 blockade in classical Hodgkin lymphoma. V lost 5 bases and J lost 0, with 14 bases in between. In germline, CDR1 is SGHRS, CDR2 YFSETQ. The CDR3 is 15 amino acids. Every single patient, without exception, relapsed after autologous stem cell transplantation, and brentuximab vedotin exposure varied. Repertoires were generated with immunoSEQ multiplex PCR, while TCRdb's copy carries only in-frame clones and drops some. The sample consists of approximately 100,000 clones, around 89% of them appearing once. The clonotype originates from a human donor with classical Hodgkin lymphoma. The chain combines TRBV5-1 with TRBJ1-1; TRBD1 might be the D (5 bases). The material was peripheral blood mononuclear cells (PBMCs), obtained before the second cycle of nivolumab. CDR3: CASRTGTVMNTEAFF. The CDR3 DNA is TGCGCCAGCAGAACCGGGACGGTTATGAACACTGAAGCTTTCTTT.